This is a list of T cell receptor beta chains from one sample in a study of cytomegalovirus exposure and HLA in healthy donors. Generated by immunoSEQ multiplex PCR, the TCRdb table keeps only in-frame clones and is missing some. Listed are tens of thousands of clones; around 7.9% falls within the top ten. The sample comprised PBMCs. The origin of the receptors is a male donor in good health and CMV-seronegative. The CDR3 runs from the conserved cysteine through the conserved F or W. D genes are given only for firm matches.

J,D,V,DNA,CDR3
TRBJ2-7,.,TRBV6-5,TGTGCCAGCAGTTACGATACGGGATCCGAGCAGTACTTC,CASSYDTGSEQYF
TRBJ2-5,TRBD2,TRBV6-1,TGTGCCAGCAGTGAAGACGGGAGGCAAGAGACCCAGTACTTC,CASSEDGRQETQYF
TRBJ2-1,TRBD2,TRBV6-4,TGTGCCAGTTCTAGCGGGAACAATGAGCAGTTCTTC,CASSSGNNEQFF
TRBJ1-2,.,TRBV7-9,TGTGCCAGCAGCAGAGACGGGAGAGAGTATGGCTACACCTTC,CASSRDGREYGYTF
TRBJ2-7,TRBD2,TRBV5-6,TGTGCCAGCAGCTTGCTCCGGCAGGGTAGCGGGAGGGCCGCCTACGAGCAGTACTTC,CASSLLRQGSGRAAYEQYF
TRBJ1-5,.,TRBV29-1,TGCAGCGTTGAAGAAGGGGCGTCTTCCCAGCATTTT,CSVEEGASSQHF
TRBJ2-1,TRBD2,TRBV28,TGTGCCAGCACAAGCGGGAGCTCCTACAATGAGCAGTTCTTC,CASTSGSSYNEQFF
TRBJ2-7,TRBD1,TRBV5-4,TGTGCCAGCAGCGGGGACAGAGCCTACGAGCAGTACTTC,CASSGDRAYEQYF
TRBJ1-2,TRBD1,TRBV7-2,TGTGCCAGCAGCTCCGGGACAGGGCACTATGGCTACACCTTC,CASSSGTGHYGYTF
TRBJ2-1,TRBD2,TRBV7-2,TGTGCCAGCAGTTCACCGGGACTACAATACAATGAGCAGTTCTTC,CASSSPGLQYNEQFF
TRBJ2-1,TRBD1,TRBV11-3,TGTGCCAGCAGCCTCGGACAGGGTGACAATGAGCAGTTCTTC,CASSLGQGDNEQFF
TRBJ1-4,.,TRBV6-1,TGTGCCAGCAGTGATGTGGCAGGAAGTTGGGAAAAACTGTTTTTT,CASSDVAGSWEKLFF
TRBJ2-1,.,TRBV4-2,TGTGCCAGCAGCCAAGATGGGGGGTCCACATACAATGAGCAGTTCTTC,CASSQDGGSTYNEQFF
TRBJ2-2,.,TRBV7-5,TGTGTCAGAAGCTTGGGTTGGGGCGACACCGGGGAGCTGTTTTTT,CVRSLGWGDTGELFF
TRBJ1-5,.,TRBV27,TGTGCCAGCAGTTTAACGACAGGCAATCAGCCCCAGCATTTT,CASSLTTGNQPQHF
TRBJ2-2,TRBD2,TRBV6-4,TGTGCCAGCAGTGACGGGGATACTAGCGCCTCGAACACCGGGGAGCTGTTTTTT,CASSDGDTSASNTGELFF
TRBJ1-2,TRBD1,TRBV29-1,TGCAGCGCGCGACGGACAGGGGTTGATGGCTACACCTTC,CSARRTGVDGYTF
TRBJ1-5,TRBD1,TRBV28,TGTGCCAGCAGTTTCCGCGGGACAGGGTCTCAGCCCCAGCATTTT,CASSFRGTGSQPQHF
TRBJ2-1,TRBD2,TRBV27,TGTGCCAGCAGTCCTATAGGGGCGGGAGTAAGCAATGAGCAGTTCTTC,CASSPIGAGVSNEQFF
TRBJ1-1,.,TRBV6-5,TGTGCCAGCAGTTCCCCCAGGGGCGCCCCTGAAGCTTTCTTT,CASSSPRGAPEAFF
TRBJ2-7,TRBD1,TRBV7-9,TGTGCCAGCAGCTTAGCGGACAGGGGAACCTACGAGCAGTACTTC,CASSLADRGTYEQYF
TRBJ1-5,.,TRBV21-1,TGTGCCAGCAGCTCGAACTGCAGGGGGGGCAATCAGCCCCAGCATTTT,CASSSNCRGGNQPQHF
TRBJ2-1,TRBD2,TRBV4-1,TGCGCCAGCAGCCCGCCCCTCCCGGGAGGAGGGAATGAGCAGTTCTTC,CASSPPLPGGGNEQFF
TRBJ1-6,TRBD1,TRBV7-9,TGTGCCAGCTCCTCACAGGGGGCGGTTTCACCCCTCCACTTT,CASSSQGAVSPLHF
TRBJ1-1,.,TRBV7-6,TGTGCCAGCAGCTTAGCTACAGGTATGAACACTGAAGCTTTCTTT,CASSLATGMNTEAFF
TRBJ2-1,TRBD2,TRBV6-1,TGTGCCAGCCCGACGGGAGCGGGAGAAGTCAATGAGCAGTTCTTC,CASPTGAGEVNEQFF
TRBJ2-2,TRBD1,TRBV5-1,TGCGCCAGCAGCTTCGGGGGACAGGGATTTTCCGGGGAGCTGTTTTTT,CASSFGGQGFSGELFF
TRBJ2-7,TRBD1,TRBV18,TGTGCCAGCTCACCAGAAACGAGAGACAGGGTAGGGCAGTACTTC,CASSPETRDRVGQYF
TRBJ1-1,.,TRBV19,TGTGCCAGTAAACCCTATCAGGGGTCCGGGGAGAACACTGAAGCTTTCTTT,CASKPYQGSGENTEAFF